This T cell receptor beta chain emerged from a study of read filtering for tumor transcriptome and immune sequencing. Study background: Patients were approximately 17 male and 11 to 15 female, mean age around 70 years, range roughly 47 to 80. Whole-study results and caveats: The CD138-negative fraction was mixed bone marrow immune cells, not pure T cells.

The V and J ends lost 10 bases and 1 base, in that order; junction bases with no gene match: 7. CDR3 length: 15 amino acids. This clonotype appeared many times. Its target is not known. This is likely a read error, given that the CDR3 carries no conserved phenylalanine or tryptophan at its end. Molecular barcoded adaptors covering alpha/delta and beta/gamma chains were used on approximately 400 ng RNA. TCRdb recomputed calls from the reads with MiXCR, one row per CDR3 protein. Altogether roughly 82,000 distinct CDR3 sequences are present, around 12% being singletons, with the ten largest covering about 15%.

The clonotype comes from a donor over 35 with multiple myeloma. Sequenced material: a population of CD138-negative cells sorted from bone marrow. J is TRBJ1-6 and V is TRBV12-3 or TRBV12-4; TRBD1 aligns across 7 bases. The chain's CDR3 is CATREGASYNSPLHV. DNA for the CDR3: TGTGCCACCAGAGAGGGGGCATCCTATAATTCACCCCTCCACGTT.